The source of this T cell receptor (beta chain) is a study of early T cells in non-severe SARS-CoV-2 infection. Study-level background: From unsorted whole blood, bulk RNA was sequenced, and the chains remained unpaired. Regarding the study as a whole: Private and CD4 specificities were missed by VDJdb matching, which favored anti-spike CD8 responses.

V was trimmed by 7 bases and J by 9 bases, leaving 18 bases between them. The CDR3 length is 13 residues. Germline-derived CDR1 and CDR2 are KGHSY and FQNENV. On this clonotype itself: Its specificity is not known.

TCRdb fed the 5' RACE reads into MiXCR, producing one record per CDR3 protein. The table shows about 58,000 distinct CDR3 sequences, with 12% occurring only once. V is TRBV16 and J is TRBJ1-1; TRBD1 is a possible D gene (5 bases). This TCR derives from an adult who was a healthcare worker with PCR-confirmed SARS-CoV-2 infection or an uninfected control (not recorded which). Sequenced input: whole blood. The DNA for the CDR3 is TGTGCCAGCACCCGGGGGGAGGAGTTGAAAGCTTTCTTT. Amino acids: CASTRGEELKAFF.